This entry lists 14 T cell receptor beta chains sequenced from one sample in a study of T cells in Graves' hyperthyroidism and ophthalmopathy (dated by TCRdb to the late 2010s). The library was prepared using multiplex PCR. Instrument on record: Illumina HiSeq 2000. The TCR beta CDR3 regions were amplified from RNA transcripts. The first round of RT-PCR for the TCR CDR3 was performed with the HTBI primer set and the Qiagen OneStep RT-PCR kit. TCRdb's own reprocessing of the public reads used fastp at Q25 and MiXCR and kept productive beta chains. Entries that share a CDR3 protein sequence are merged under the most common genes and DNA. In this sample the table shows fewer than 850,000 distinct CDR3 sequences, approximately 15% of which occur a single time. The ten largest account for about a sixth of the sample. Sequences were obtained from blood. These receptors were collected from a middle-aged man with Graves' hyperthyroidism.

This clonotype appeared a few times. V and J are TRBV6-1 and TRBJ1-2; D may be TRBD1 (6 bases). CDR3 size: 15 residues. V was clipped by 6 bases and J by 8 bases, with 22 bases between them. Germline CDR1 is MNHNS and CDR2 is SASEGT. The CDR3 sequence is CASRPPAGGAGGYTF. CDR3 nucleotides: TGTGCCAGCAGACCGCCGGCGGGGGGCGCGGGGGGCTACACCTTC.

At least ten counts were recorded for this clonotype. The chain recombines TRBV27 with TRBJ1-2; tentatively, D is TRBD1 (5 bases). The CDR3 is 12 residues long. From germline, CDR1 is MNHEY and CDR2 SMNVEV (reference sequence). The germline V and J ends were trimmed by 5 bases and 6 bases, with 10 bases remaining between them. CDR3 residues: CASSDGADGYTF. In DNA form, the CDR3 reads TGTGCCAGCAGTGATGGGGCCGATGGCTACACCTTC.

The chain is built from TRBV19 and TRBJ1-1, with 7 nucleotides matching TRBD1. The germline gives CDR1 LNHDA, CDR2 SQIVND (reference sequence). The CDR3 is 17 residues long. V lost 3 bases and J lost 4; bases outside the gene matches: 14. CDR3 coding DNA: TGTGCCAGTAGTATCGTCTGGACAGGTACCATGGTCACTGAAGCTTTCTTT. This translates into CASSIVWTGTMVTEAFF.

CDR3 loop: CSGVKIGNEQFF. The CDR3 bases are TGCAGTGGAGTAAAGATCGGCAATGAGCAGTTCTTC. This rearrangement joins TRBV20-1 to TRBJ2-1, with D unresolved. V lost 7 bases, J lost 6 bases, and 13 bases lay in between. This CDR3 is built from 12 residues. Germline V gives CDR1 DFQATT, CDR2 SNEGSKA (reference sequence).

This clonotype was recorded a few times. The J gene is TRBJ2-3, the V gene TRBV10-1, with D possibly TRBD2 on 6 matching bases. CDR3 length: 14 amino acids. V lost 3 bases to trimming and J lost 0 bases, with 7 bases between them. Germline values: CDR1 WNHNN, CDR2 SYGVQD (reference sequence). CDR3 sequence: CASSDAGSTDTQYF. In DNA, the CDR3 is TGCGCCAGCAGTGACGCGGGAAGCACAGATACGCAGTATTTT.

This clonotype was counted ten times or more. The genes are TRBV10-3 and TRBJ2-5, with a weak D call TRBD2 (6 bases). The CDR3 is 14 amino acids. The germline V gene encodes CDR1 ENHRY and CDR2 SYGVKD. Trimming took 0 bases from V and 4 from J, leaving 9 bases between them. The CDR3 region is CAISESLGGETQYF. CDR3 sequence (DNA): TGTGCCATCAGTGAGTCGCTGGGGGGAGAGACCCAGTACTTC.

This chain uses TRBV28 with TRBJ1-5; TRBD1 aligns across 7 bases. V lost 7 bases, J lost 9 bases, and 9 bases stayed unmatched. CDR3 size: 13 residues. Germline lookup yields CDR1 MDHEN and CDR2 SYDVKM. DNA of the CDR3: TGTGCCAGCAAGGGGGCCCGGGTGAGGCCCCAGCATTTT. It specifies CASKGARVRPQHF.

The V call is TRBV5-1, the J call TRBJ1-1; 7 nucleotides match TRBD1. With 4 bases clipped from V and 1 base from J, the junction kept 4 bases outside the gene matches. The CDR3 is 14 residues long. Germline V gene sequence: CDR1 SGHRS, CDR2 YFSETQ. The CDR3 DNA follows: TGCGCCAGCAGCGGGACAGCGGGGAACACTGAAGCTTTCTTT. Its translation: CASSGTAGNTEAFF.

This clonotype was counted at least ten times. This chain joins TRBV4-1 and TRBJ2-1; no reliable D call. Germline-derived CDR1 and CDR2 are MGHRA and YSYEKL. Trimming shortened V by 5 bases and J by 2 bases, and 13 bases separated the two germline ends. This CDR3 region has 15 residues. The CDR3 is CASSLHVRPYNEQFF. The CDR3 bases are TGCGCCAGCAGCTTACACGTCCGACCCTACAATGAGCAGTTCTTC.

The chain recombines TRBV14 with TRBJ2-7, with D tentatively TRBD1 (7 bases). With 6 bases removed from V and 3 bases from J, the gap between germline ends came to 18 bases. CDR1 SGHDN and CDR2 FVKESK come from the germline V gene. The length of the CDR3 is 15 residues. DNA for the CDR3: TGTGCCAGCAGATCCACAGGGGAAGCGGGCTACGAGCAGTACTTC. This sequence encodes CASRSTGEAGYEQYF.

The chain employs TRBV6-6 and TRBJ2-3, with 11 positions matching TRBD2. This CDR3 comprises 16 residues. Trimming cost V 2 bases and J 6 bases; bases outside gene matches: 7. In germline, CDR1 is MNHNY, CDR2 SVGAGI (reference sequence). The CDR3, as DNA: TGTGCCAGCAGTTACCCTACTAGCGGGAGAGCGGATACGCAGTATTTT. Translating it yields CASSYPTSGRADTQYF.

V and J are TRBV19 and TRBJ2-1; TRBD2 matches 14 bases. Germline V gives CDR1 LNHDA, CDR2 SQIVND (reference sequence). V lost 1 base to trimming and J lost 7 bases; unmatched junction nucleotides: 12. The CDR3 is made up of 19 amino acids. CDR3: CASSIVLSFGTSGRNEQFF. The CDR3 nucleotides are TGTGCCAGTAGTATAGTGCTTTCGTTCGGGACTAGCGGGAGAAATGAGCAGTTCTTC.

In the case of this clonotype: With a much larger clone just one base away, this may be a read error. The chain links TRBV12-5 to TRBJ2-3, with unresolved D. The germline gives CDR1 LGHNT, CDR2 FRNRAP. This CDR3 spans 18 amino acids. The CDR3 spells CASGSLSAVFPSTDTRYF. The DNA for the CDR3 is TGTGCTAGTGGTTCATTGTCTGCGGTCTTTCCCAGCACAGATACGCGGTATTTT.

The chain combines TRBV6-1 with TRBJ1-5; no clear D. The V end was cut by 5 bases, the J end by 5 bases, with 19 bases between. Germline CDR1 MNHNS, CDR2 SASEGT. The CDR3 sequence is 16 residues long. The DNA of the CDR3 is TGTGCCAGCAGTACCAGGTTGGGTAGAACCGATCAGCCCCAGCATTTT. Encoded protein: CASSTRLGRTDQPQHF.